The 21 T cell receptor beta chains reported below all come from one sample, sequenced in a study of T cell responses to AZD1222 COVID-19 vaccine. Clones were read by immunoSEQ multiplex PCR, and TCRdb kept only the in-frame ones, dropping some. Altogether approximately 300,000 clones are present, 85% to 95% being singletons, with the ten largest covering 0.55%. The sample consisted of peripheral blood, taken 28 days after the second AZD1222 dose. These TCRs come from an adult who received the AZD1222 COVID-19 vaccine.

This clone occurred once. This chain uses TRBV18 with TRBJ2-2; 12 bases are a match to TRBD2. With V trimmed by 3 bases and J by 3 bases, 8 bases remained unmatched. The CDR3 is 18 amino acids. Germline V gives CDR1 KGHSH, CDR2 LQKENI. The CDR3 DNA follows: TGTGCCAGCTCACCCATTACTAGCGGGGGGCCCGACACCGGGGAGCTGTTTTTT. It is translated as CASSPITSGGPDTGELFF.

The CDR3 sequence is CASSQAPGGSGANVLTF. CDR3 in DNA: TGTGCCAGCAGCCAAGCACCAGGGGGCTCTGGGGCCAACGTCCTGACTTTC. The genes are TRBV3-1 (or the pseudogene TRBV3-2) and TRBJ2-6; the match to TRBD1 covers 7 bases. The CDR3 has 17 residues. CDR1 is LGHDT, CDR2 YNNKEL, per germline (reference sequence). Trimming took 1 base from V and 0 from J; bases not matched to a gene: 3.

V is TRBV7-8 and J is TRBJ2-7; 9 bases line up with TRBD2. The J segment lost 4 bases and the V segment lost 3 bases, leaving 10 bases of the junction unmatched. The germline V gene has CDR1 SGHVS and CDR2 FQNEAQ. CDR3 size: 16 residues. The CDR3 coding sequence is TGTGCCAGCAGCTTCGGTTTCGGGCGGGGGGGATACGAGCAGTACTTC. Protein product: CASSFGFGRGGYEQYF.

V and J are TRBV7-9 and TRBJ1-4; D ambiguous. CDR3 size: 15 residues. From germline, CDR1 is SEHNR and CDR2 FQNEAQ (reference sequence). V dropped 1 base and J dropped 7 bases, with 13 bases sitting between them. CDR3 sequence (DNA): TGTGCCAGCAGCTTAGTCCCAACGGGAGGTGAAAAACTGTTTTTT. Translating it yields CASSLVPTGGEKLFF.

The gene calls are TRBV28 and TRBJ2-5, with D tentatively TRBD1 or TRBD2 (7 bases each). Trimming removed 0 bases at V and 5 bases at J, with 19 bases between. Germline-derived CDR1 and CDR2 are MDHEN and SYDVKM. CDR3 length equals 17 residues. CDR3 region: CASSLWGGTDQGETQYF. In DNA, the CDR3 is TGTGCCAGCAGTTTATGGGGAGGGACAGACCAAGGGGAGACCCAGTACTTC. The variable domain in full, completed from reference TRBV28 and TRBJ2-5, reads DVKVTQSSRYLVKRTGEKVFLECVQDMDHENMFWYRQDPGLGLRLIYFSYDVKMKEKGDIPEGYSVSREKKERFSLILESASTNQTSMYLCASSLWGGTDQGETQYFGPGTRLLVL.

V gene TRBV6-2 or TRBV6-3 combines with J gene TRBJ1-2; D might be TRBD1 (5 bases). CDR3 length: 14 residues. Germline lookup yields CDR1 MNHEY and CDR2 SVGEGT. Deletions cut 4 bases from V and 0 bases from J, with 9 bases between. For the CDR3, the DNA is TGTGCCAGCAGTTTTCGGGGCTCTAACTATGGCTACACCTTC. It specifies CASSFRGSNYGYTF.

This sequence joins TRBV28 and TRBJ2-7, with 8 bases identical to TRBD2. The germline CDR1 and CDR2 sequences are MDHEN and SYDVKM. V lost 6 bases, J lost 3 bases, and 10 bases stayed unmatched. The CDR3 totals 15 residues. CDR3 nucleotides: TGTGCCAGCAGCTCCCCGGGGGGGGTGGGCTACGAGCAGTACTTC. Protein: CASSSPGGVGYEQYF. Looking up the rest from reference TRBV28 and TRBJ2-7 gives the full variable domain: DVKVTQSSRYLVKRTGEKVFLECVQDMDHENMFWYRQDPGLGLRLIYFSYDVKMKEKGDIPEGYSVSREKKERFSLILESASTNQTSMYLCASSSPGGVGYEQYFGPGTRLTVT.

As to this clone: A read error may produce the germline difference seen at one junction end. V and J are TRBV6-2 or TRBV6-3 and TRBJ2-1; D not certain. CDR1 is MNHEY and CDR2 is SVGEGT in the germline V gene. This CDR3 contains 14 residues. For the CDR3, the DNA is TGTGCCAGCAGTAACTCGGACCGGCACAATGAGCAGTTCTTC. This gives the protein CASSNSDRHNEQFF.

The V call is TRBV5-6, the J call TRBJ1-1, with D maybe TRBD1 (6 bases). CDR1 and CDR2 from the germline V gene are SGHDT and YYEEEE. Trimming stripped 5 bases from V and 7 bases from J, with 18 bases between. The CDR3 totals 14 residues. The CDR3 loop is CASRPTGMNGEAFF. The CDR3 coding sequence is TGTGCCAGCAGACCGACAGGTATGAATGGTGAAGCTTTCTTT.

The chain uses TRBV7-9 and TRBJ2-3; 7 bases line up with TRBD2. The CDR3 runs 12 residues. Trimming cost V 10 bases and J 5 bases; bases outside gene matches: 6. CDR1 and CDR2 from the germline V gene are SEHNR and FQNEAQ (reference sequence). The CDR3 sequence is CATGGTIDTQYF. For the CDR3, the DNA is TGTGCCACCGGGGGGACCATAGATACGCAGTATTTT.

This chain connects TRBV6-4 to TRBJ1-2; D unclear. Germline assignment: CDR1 MRHNA and CDR2 SNTAGT. The CDR3 consists of 13 residues. Trimming removed 6 bases from V and 4 bases from J, with 12 bases in between. DNA for the CDR3: TGTGCCAGCAGGGCAGGCCCGGGCTATGGCTACACCTTC. The encoded protein is CASRAGPGYGYTF.

The V gene is TRBV2, the J gene TRBJ2-2; D is perhaps TRBD1 (5 bases). This CDR3 spans 13 amino acids. V dropped 1 base and J dropped 6 bases, with 6 bases sitting between them. From germline, CDR1 is SNHLY and CDR2 FYNNEI. The CDR3 sequence is CASSEEGSGELFF. Written as DNA, the CDR3 is TGTGCCAGCAGTGAAGAGGGGTCCGGGGAGCTGTTTTTT.

CDR3 protein: CASSFGNTGELFF. Here the CDR3 DNA reads TGTGCCAGCAGCTTCGGGAACACCGGGGAGCTGTTTTTT. This chain uses TRBV5-6 with TRBJ2-2; D is ambiguous. This CDR3 is 13 amino acids long. V was shortened by 2 bases and J by 1 base, with 3 bases between the two germline ends. The germline CDR1 and CDR2 sequences are SGHDT and YYEEEE.

With regard to this clone: Its ends do not fully match the called genes, so a read error is possible. This rearrangement joins TRBV2 to TRBJ1-6, with D unclear. The CDR3 loop spans 10 amino acids. Per germline, CDR1 SNHLY and CDR2 FYNNEI. The CDR3: CASSVVDQKF. The CDR3 bases are TGTGCCAGCAGTGTGGTAGACCAGAAGTTT. The entire variable domain, with the rest obtained from reference TRBV2 and TRBJ1-6, is as follows: EPEVTQTPSHQVTQMGQEVILRCVPISNHLYFYWYRQILGQKVEFLVSFYNNEISEKSEIFDDQFSVERPDGSNFTLKIRSTKLEDSAMYFCASSVVDQKFGNGTRLTVT.

A single count supports this clone. V and J are TRBV9 and TRBJ2-3, with D hard to call. V lost 0 bases and J lost 0, with 5 bases in between. CDR3 length equals 14 residues. Germline lookup yields CDR1 SGDLS and CDR2 YYNGEE. In DNA form, the CDR3 reads TGTGCCAGCAGCGTAGTAATGAGCACAGATACGCAGTATTTT. Amino acid sequence: CASSVVMSTDTQYF. Supplemented by reference TRBV9 and TRBJ2-3, the full variable domain reads DSGVTQTPKHLITATGQRVTLRCSPRSGDLSVYWYQQSLDQGLQFLIQYYNGEERAKGNILERFSAQQFPDLHSELNLSSLELGDSALYFCASSVVMSTDTQYFGPGTRLTVL.

The chain employs TRBV27 and TRBJ1-5; possible D gene TRBD1, 6 bases. Germline V gives CDR1 MNHEY, CDR2 SMNVEV (reference sequence). The CDR3 contains 13 residues. With 5 bases removed from V and 10 bases from J, the gap between germline ends came to 15 bases. CDR3 region: CASSRDIRRPQHF. CDR3 bases: TGTGCCAGCAGTAGGGACATTAGACGCCCCCAGCATTTT.

The rearrangement links TRBV28 to TRBJ2-3; TRBD1 aligns across 9 bases. V dropped 5 bases and J dropped 4; count of bases not matched to a gene: 1. CDR3 length equals 13 residues. Germline V gives CDR1 MDHEN, CDR2 SYDVKM. The CDR3 reads CASSGTGPDTQYF. The DNA of the CDR3 is TGTGCCAGCAGTGGGACAGGGCCAGATACGCAGTATTTT.

This clone has only one observation. The rearrangement links TRBV3-1 (or the pseudogene TRBV3-2) to TRBJ1-2; D unclear. The V end was cut by 6 bases, the J end by 6 bases, with 8 bases between. CDR1 LGHDT and CDR2 YNNKEL come from the germline V gene (reference sequence). This CDR3 region has 11 residues. Here the CDR3 reads CASRGSDGYTF. The CDR3 DNA follows: TGTGCCAGCAGAGGGTCGGATGGCTACACCTTC.

This clone came up a few times. V is TRBV27 and J is TRBJ2-7; 9 bases match TRBD1. CDR3 length: 16 residues. The ends lost 5 bases at V and 2 bases at J; junction bases unmatched: 10. Germline loops: CDR1 MNHEY, CDR2 SMNVEV (reference sequence). The CDR3 region is CASSPNLGTGTYEQYF. The DNA for the CDR3 is TGTGCCAGCAGTCCCAACCTTGGGACAGGGACCTACGAGCAGTACTTC.

CDR3 residues: CASSQGVWGELFF. As DNA, the CDR3 is TGTGCCAGCAGCCAAGGAGTCTGGGGGGAGCTGTTTTTT. V usage is TRBV4-2 and J usage is TRBJ2-2, with unresolved D. CDR1 and CDR2 (germline): LGHNA, YNFKEQ. The CDR3 extends over 13 amino acids. The germline V and J ends were trimmed by 1 base and 8 bases, with 8 bases remaining between them.

V is TRBV2 and J is TRBJ1-4; D is perhaps TRBD1 (6 bases). Per germline, CDR1 SNHLY and CDR2 FYNNEI. The CDR3 consists of 15 residues. V lost 6 bases, J lost 1 base, and 12 bases lay in between. The CDR3 is CASSTGTRTNEKLFF. The DNA of the CDR3 is TGTGCCAGCAGCACAGGGACTCGAACTAATGAAAAACTGTTTTTT.